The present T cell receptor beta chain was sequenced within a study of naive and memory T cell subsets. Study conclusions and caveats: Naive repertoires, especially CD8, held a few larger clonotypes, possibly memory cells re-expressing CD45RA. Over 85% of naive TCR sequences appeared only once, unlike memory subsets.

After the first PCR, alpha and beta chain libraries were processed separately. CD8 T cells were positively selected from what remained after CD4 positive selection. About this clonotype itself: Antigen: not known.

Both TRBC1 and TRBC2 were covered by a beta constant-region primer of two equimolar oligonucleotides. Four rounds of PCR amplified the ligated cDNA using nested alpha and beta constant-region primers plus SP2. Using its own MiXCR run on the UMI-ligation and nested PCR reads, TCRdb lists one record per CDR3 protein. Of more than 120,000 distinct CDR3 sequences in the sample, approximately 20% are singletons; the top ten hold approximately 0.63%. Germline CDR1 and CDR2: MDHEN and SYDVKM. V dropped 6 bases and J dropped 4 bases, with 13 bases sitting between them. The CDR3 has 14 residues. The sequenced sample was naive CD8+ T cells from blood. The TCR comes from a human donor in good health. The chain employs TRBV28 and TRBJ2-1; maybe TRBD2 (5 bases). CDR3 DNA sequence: TGTGCCAGCAGCCTTGGACTCCCTTACAATGAGCAGTTCTTC. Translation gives CASSLGLPYNEQFF.